This T cell receptor beta chain was sequenced during a study of metastatic and nonmetastatic thyroid tumors (TCRdb year 2020). General notes on the study: The researchers compared repertoires between peripheral blood samples and tumor or nodule tissue samples from patients with malignant or benign thyroid disease. What the study reported, not specific to this receptor: In both blood and tumor samples, TCR beta diversity was reported to be significantly higher in malignant tumors than in benign nodules.

Concerning this clone itself: Its binding antigen is unknown. No per-base quality is available; no much larger clone lies one base away.

Receptors were amplified or captured by PCR. TCRdb shows the sequencer as Illumina HiSeq 4000. High-throughput sequencing was used to profile the TCR beta-chain CDR3 region of every patient. Turning to the authors' computational methods: CDR3 differences across clinicopathological groups were used to build a classifier for discriminating distant-metastatic papillary thyroid cancer patients. The Shannon index was used to assess repertoire diversity, and the Morisita-Horn index was used to assess tumor-blood repertoire similarity. Using fastp trimming at Q25 and MiXCR clonotype assembly, TCRdb reanalyzed the public sequencing data and kept in-frame beta chains. It is TCRdb's table, rather than the study itself, that gives the V and J calls and clone size. This sample has fewer than 40,000 clones in its table, and roughly 15% of those were observed once. The ten largest clonotypes hold under 3.5% of the sample.

A distance of 24 bases separates the germline ends of V and J, which lose 6 bases and 9 bases respectively. Via the germline V gene, CDR1 is MDHEN and CDR2 SYDVKM. There are 17 amino acids in the CDR3, from cysteine to phenylalanine inclusive. Solely the CDR3 DNA is kept, with 51 bases framed from the first base. No patient had received any treatment before thyroid surgery. Using T-cell receptor beta sequencing, the researchers looked back retrospectively at clinical samples from patients, gathered between the early 2010s and the late 2010s. Sequenced: blood. The rearranged chain carries TRBV28 and TRBJ1-6; the D gene is perhaps TRBD1, from 6 matching bases. The TCR comes from a female donor with papillary thyroid cancer or a benign thyroid nodule (not recorded which). Some clones in this sample may be carry-over from other donors' samples. The encoded CDR3 is CASRPGGGAHRVSPLHF. The nucleotide sequence is given as TGTGCCAGCAGGCCTGGGGGGGGGGCGCACAGGGTTTCACCCCTCCACTTT.